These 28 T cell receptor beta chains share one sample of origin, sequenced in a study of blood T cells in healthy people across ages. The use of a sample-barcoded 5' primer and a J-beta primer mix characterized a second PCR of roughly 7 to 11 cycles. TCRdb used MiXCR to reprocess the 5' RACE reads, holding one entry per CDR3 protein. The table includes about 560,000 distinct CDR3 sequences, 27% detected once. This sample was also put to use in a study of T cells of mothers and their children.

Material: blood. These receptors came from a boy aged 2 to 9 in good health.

The CDR3 region is CASSPTSGESYEQYF. DNA of the CDR3: TGCGCCAGCAGCCCCACTAGCGGGGAGAGCTACGAGCAGTACTTC. The chain links TRBV5-1 to TRBJ2-4; 10 bases match TRBD2. The J call may be mistaken, given a closer DNA end match to TRBJ2-7. The CDR3 totals 15 residues. The V gene's germline CDR1 is SGHRS and CDR2 YFSETQ.

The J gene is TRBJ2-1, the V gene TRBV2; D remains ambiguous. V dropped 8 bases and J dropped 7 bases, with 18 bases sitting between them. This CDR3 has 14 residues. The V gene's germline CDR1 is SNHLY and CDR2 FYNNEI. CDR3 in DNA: TGTGCCAGCTCGACATTACTTTATACAAATGAGCAGTTCTTC. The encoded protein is CASSTLLYTNEQFF.

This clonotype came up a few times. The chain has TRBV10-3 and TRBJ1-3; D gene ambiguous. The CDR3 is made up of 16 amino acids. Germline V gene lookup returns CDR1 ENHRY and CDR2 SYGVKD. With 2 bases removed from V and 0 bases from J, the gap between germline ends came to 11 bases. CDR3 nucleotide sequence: TGTGCCATCAGTGAGGGCAGCATCAACTCTGGAAACACCATATATTTT. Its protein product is CAISEGSINSGNTIYF.

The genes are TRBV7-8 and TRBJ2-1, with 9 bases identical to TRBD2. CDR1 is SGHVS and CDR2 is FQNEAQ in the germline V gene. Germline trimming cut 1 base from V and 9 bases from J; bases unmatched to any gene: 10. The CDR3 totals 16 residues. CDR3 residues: CASSLGAAGGLLEQFF. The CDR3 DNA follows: TGTGCCAGCAGCTTAGGGGCGGCGGGGGGGCTGCTTGAGCAGTTCTTC.

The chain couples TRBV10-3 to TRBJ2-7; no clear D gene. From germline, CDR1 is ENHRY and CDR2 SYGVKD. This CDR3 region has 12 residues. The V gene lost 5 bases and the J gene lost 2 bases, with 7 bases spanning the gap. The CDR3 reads CAISTATYEQYF. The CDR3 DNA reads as TGTGCCATCAGTACAGCGACCTACGAGCAGTACTTC.

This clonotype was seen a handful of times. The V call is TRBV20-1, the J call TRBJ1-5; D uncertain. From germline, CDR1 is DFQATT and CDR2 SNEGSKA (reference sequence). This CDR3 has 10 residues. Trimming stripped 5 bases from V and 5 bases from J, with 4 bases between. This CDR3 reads CSAGDQPQHF. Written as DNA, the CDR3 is TGCAGTGCTGGGGATCAGCCCCAGCATTTT.

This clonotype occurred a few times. The CDR3 DNA follows: TGCAGTGCAGAGGAACTTTACGACCGGGAGCAGTTCTTC. Translated: CSAEELYDREQFF. This sequence joins TRBV20-1 and TRBJ2-1; D unresolved. V was pared by 6 bases and J by 10 bases, with 19 bases between. The germline V gene has CDR1 DFQATT and CDR2 SNEGSKA (reference sequence). This CDR3 is built from 13 residues.

Here the CDR3 reads CAISESKKQETQYF. Here the CDR3 DNA reads TGTGCCATCAGTGAGTCGAAGAAACAAGAGACCCAGTACTTC. V gene TRBV10-3 combines with J gene TRBJ2-5; no definite D call. This CDR3 contains 14 residues. Trimming stripped 0 bases from V and 2 bases from J, with 7 bases between. Germline V CDR1 and CDR2: ENHRY, SYGVKD.

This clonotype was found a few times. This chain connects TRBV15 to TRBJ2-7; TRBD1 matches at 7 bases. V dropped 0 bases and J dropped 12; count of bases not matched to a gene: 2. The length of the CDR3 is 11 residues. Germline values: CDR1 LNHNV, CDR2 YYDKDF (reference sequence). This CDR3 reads CATSREEGAYF. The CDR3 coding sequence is TGTGCCACCAGCAGAGAAGAGGGGGCGTACTTC.

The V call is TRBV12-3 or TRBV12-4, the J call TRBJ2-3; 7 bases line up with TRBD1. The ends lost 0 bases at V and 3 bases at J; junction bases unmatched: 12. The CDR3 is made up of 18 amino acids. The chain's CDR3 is CASSLAFSHRGITDTQYF. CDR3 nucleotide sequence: TGTGCCAGCAGTTTAGCGTTCTCTCACAGGGGAATAACAGATACGCAGTATTTT.

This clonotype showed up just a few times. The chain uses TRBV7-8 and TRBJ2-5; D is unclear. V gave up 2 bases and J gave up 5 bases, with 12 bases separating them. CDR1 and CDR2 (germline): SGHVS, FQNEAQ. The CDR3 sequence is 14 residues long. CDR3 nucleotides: TGTGCCAGCAGCTTAAGTCAGGCGTCGGAGACCCAGTACTTC. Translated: CASSLSQASETQYF.

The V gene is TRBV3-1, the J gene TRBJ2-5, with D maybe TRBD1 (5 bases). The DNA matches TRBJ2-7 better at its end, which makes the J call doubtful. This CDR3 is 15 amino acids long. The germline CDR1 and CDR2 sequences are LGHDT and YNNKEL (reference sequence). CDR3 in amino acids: CASGLRGRVPYEQYF. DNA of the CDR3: TGTGCCAGCGGTTTAAGGGGCAGGGTACCCTACGAGCAGTACTTC.

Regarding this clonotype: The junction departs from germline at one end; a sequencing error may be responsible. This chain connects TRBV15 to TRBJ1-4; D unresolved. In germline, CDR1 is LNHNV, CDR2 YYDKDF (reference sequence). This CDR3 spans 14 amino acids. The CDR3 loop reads CTTSRARTNEKLFF. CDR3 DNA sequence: TGTACCACCAGCAGAGCCAGAACTAATGAAAAACTGTTTTTT.

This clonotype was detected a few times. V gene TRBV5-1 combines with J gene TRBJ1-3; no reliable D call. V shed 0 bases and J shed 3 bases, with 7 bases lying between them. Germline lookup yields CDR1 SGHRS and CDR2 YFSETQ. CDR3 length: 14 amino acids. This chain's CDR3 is CASSLVPFGNTIYF. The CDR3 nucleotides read TGCGCCAGCAGCTTGGTCCCATTTGGAAACACCATATATTTT.

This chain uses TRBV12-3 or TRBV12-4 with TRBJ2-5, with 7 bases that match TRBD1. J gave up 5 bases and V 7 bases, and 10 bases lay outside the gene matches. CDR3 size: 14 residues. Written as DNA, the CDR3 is TGTGCCAGCACCTGGGACAGCTATGGGGAGACCCAGTACTTC. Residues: CASTWDSYGETQYF.

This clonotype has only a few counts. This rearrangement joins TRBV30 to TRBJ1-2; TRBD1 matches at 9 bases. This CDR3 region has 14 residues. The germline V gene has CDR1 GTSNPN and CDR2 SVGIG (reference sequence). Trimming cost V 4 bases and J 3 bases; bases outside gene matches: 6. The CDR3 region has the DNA TGTGCCTGGATAGGGACAGGGATCTACTATGGCTACACCTTC. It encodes CAWIGTGIYYGYTF. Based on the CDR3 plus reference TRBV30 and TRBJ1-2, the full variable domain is SQTIHQWPATLVQPVGSPLSLECTVEGTSNPNLYWYRQAAGRGLQLLFYSVGIGQISSEVPQNLSASRPQDRQFILSSKKLLLSDSGFYLCAWIGTGIYYGYTFGSGTRLTVV.

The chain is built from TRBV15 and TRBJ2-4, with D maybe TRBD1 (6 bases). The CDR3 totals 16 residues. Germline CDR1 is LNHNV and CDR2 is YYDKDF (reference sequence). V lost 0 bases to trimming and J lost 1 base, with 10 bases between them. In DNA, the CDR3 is TGTGCCACCAGCAGAGACCCCACAGGGGCCAAAAACATTCAGTACTTC. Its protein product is CATSRDPTGAKNIQYF.

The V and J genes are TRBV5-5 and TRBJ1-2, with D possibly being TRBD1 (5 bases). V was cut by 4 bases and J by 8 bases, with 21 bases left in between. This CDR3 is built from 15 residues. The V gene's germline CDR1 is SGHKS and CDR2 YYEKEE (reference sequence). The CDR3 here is CASSADRAGTLGYTF. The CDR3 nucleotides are TGTGCCAGCAGCGCGGACCGTGCAGGGACTCTAGGCTACACCTTC. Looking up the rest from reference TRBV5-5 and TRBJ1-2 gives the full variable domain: DAGVTQSPTHLIKTRGQQVTLRCSPISGHKSVSWYQQVLGQGPQFIFQYYEKEERGRGNFPDRFSARQFPNYSSELNVNALLLGDSALYLCASSADRAGTLGYTFGSGTRLTVV.

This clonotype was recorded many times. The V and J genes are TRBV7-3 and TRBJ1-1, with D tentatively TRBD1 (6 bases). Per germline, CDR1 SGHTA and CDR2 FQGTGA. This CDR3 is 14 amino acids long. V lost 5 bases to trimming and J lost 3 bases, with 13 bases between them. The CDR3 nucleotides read TGTGCCAGCAGCCCACAGGGACCGTACACTGAAGCTTTCTTT. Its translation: CASSPQGPYTEAFF.

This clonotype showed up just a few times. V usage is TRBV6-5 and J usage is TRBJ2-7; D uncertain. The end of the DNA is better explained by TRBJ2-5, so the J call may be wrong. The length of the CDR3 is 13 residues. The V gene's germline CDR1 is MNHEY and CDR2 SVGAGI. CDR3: CASSYSRLETQYF. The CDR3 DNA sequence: TGTGCCAGCAGTTACTCCCGCCTGGAGACCCAGTACTTC.

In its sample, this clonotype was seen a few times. CDR3 sequence reads: CASSQALTGSGEKLFF. DNA for the CDR3: TGCGCCAGCAGCCAAGCCCTAACAGGGAGCGGTGAAAAACTGTTTTTT. The chain is built from TRBV4-3 and TRBJ1-4, with a possible D match to TRBD1 (6 bases). The CDR3 contains 16 residues. Germline loops: CDR1 LGHNA, CDR2 YSLEER. The germline V and J ends were trimmed by 1 base and 7 bases, with 16 bases remaining between them.

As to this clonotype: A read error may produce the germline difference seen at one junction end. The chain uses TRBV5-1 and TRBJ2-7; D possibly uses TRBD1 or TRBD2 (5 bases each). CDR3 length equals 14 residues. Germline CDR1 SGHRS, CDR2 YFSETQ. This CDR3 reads CASSLVGDPYEQCF. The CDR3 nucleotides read TGCGCCAGCAGCTTGGTAGGGGACCCCTACGAGCAGTGCTTC.

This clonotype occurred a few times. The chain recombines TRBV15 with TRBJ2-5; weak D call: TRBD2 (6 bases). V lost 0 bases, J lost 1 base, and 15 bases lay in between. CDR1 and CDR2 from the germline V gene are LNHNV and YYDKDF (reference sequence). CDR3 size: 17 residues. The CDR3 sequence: CATSRDHAGTLQETQYF. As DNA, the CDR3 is TGTGCCACCAGCAGAGATCACGCGGGGACGCTCCAAGAGACCCAGTACTTC.

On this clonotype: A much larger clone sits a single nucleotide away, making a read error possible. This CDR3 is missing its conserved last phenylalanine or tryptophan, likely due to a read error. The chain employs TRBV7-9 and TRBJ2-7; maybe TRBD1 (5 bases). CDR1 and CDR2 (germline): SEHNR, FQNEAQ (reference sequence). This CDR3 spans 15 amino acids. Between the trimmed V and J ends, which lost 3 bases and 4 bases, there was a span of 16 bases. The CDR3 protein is CASSFISGRGYEQYL. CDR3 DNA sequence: TGTGCCAGCAGCTTCATCTCTGGTAGGGGTTACGAGCAGTACCTC.

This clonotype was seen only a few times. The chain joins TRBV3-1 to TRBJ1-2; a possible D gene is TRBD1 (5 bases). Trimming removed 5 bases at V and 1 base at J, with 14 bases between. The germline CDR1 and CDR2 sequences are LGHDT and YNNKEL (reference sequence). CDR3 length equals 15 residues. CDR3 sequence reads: CASSDRQRLNYGYTF. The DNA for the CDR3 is TGTGCCAGCAGCGACCGACAGAGACTTAACTATGGCTACACCTTC. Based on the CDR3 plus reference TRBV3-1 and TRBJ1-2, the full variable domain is DTAVSQTPKYLVTQMGNDKSIKCEQNLGHDTMYWYKQDSKKFLKIMFSYNNKELIINETVPNRFSPKSPDKAHLNLHINSLELGDSAVYFCASSDRQRLNYGYTFGSGTRLTVV.

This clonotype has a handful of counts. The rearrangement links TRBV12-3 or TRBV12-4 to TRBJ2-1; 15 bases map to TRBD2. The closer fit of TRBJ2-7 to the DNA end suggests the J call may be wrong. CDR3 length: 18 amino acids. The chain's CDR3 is CASSPNLGTSGRIYEQYF. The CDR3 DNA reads TGTGCCAGCAGCCCGAATCTCGGGACTAGCGGGAGGATCTACGAGCAGTACTTC.

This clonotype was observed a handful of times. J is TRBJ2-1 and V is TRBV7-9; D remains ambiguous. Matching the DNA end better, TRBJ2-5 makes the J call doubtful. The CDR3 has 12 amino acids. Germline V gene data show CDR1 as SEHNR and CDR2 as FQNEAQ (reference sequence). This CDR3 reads CASSSLAETQYF. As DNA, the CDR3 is TGTGCCAGCAGCTCCCTCGCTGAGACCCAGTACTTC.

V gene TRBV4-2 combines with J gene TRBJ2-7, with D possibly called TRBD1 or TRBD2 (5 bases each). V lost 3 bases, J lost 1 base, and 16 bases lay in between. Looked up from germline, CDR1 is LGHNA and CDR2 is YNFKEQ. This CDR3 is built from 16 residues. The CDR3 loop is CASSQGSRDLSYEQYF. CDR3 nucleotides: TGTGCCAGCAGCCAGGGCAGTCGGGACCTTTCCTACGAGCAGTACTTC.